Listed below are T cell receptor beta chains from one sample, sequenced in a study of PD-1 blockade in classical Hodgkin lymphoma. Profiling relied on immunoSEQ multiplex PCR, and the TCRdb table lists in-frame clones only, not all of them. The data show 50,000 to 75,000 clones, with about 91% seen just once and approximately 13% held by the top ten. The material sequenced was peripheral blood mononuclear cells (PBMCs), taken at baseline. The receptors come from a human donor with classical Hodgkin lymphoma. Both conserved end residues are part of each CDR3. A D gene is named only where the DNA matches it firmly. Rows may omit the clone size; those that give it use once, few, many or a size class.

clone size: -; J gene: TRBJ2-7; V gene: TRBV19; D gene: TRBD2; CDR3 protein: CATAGGPHEQYF; CDR3 DNA: TGTGCCACAGCGGGGGGGCCCCACGAGCAGTACTTC
clone size: -; J gene: TRBJ2-3; V gene: TRBV4-2; D gene: -; CDR3 protein: CASSQVYDRGDTQYF; CDR3 DNA: TGTGCCAGCAGCCAAGTTTATGACAGAGGGGATACGCAGTATTTT
clone size: once; J gene: TRBJ1-2; V gene: TRBV5-8; D gene: -; CDR3 protein: CASSFLDGYTF; CDR3 DNA: TGTGCCAGCAGTTTTTTGGACGGCTACACCTTC
clone size: -; J gene: TRBJ1-5; V gene: TRBV18; D gene: -; CDR3 protein: CASSPLVVGNQPQHF; CDR3 DNA: TGTGCCAGCTCACCGTTAGTCGTAGGCAATCAGCCCCAGCATTTT
clone size: few; J gene: TRBJ1-2; V gene: TRBV19; D gene: TRBD1; CDR3 protein: CASSIDRDRFYGYTF; CDR3 DNA: TGTGCCAGTAGTATAGATCGGGACAGGTTCTATGGCTACACCTTC
clone size: -; J gene: TRBJ2-2; V gene: TRBV5-1; D gene: TRBD1; CDR3 protein: CASSGDRGSTGELFF; CDR3 DNA: TGCGCCAGCAGCGGGGACAGGGGGTCTACCGGGGAGCTGTTTTTT
clone size: -; J gene: TRBJ2-7; V gene: TRBV7-9; D gene: -; CDR3 protein: CASSLQPPEQYF; CDR3 DNA: TGTGCCAGCAGTTTACAGCCCCCCGAGCAGTACTTC
clone size: -; J gene: TRBJ2-7; V gene: TRBV11-3; D gene: -; CDR3 protein: CASSQRTYSEQYF; CDR3 DNA: TGTGCCAGCAGCCAAAGGACGTATAGCGAGCAGTACTTC
clone size: -; J gene: TRBJ2-3; V gene: TRBV27; D gene: -; CDR3 protein: CASRTLFTTDTQYF; CDR3 DNA: TGTGCCAGCCGAACACTATTTACCACAGATACGCAGTATTTT
clone size: -; J gene: TRBJ2-4; V gene: TRBV2; D gene: TRBD1; CDR3 protein: CASRDRGVAKNIQYF; CDR3 DNA: TGTGCCAGCAGAGACAGGGGAGTAGCCAAAAACATTCAGTACTTC
clone size: once; J gene: TRBJ2-7; V gene: TRBV2; D gene: TRBD1; CDR3 protein: CASNSPTGGRIVEQYF; CDR3 DNA: TGTGCCAGCAATTCTCCGACAGGGGGCAGAATTGTCGAGCAGTACTTC
clone size: -; J gene: TRBJ1-3; V gene: TRBV11-2; D gene: -; CDR3 protein: CASSLDLVGAGNTIYF; CDR3 DNA: TGTGCCAGCAGCTTAGATCTTGTAGGGGCTGGAAACACCATATATTTT
clone size: -; J gene: TRBJ2-2; V gene: TRBV6-4; D gene: TRBD2; CDR3 protein: CASSDSNGGYTGELFF; CDR3 DNA: TGTGCCAGCAGTGACTCGAACGGGGGGTACACCGGGGAGCTGTTTTTT
clone size: -; J gene: TRBJ2-4; V gene: TRBV19; D gene: TRBD2; CDR3 protein: CASSIMTSGVAKNIQYF; CDR3 DNA: TGTGCCAGTAGTATAATGACTAGCGGAGTAGCCAAAAACATTCAGTACTTC
clone size: once; J gene: TRBJ1-1; V gene: TRBV6-5; D gene: -; CDR3 protein: CASSRGGGNTEAFF; CDR3 DNA: TGTGCCAGCAGCCGGGGGGGAGGGAACACTGAAGCTTTCTTT
clone size: -; J gene: TRBJ1-5; V gene: TRBV2; D gene: TRBD1; CDR3 protein: CANGQGSDQPQHF; CDR3 DNA: TGTGCCAACGGACAGGGGTCGGATCAGCCCCAGCATTTT
clone size: -; J gene: TRBJ2-1; V gene: TRBV19; D gene: TRBD1; CDR3 protein: CASSIHGAGGTEFF; CDR3 DNA: TGTGCCAGTAGTATTCACGGGGCAGGGGGTACGGAGTTCTTC
clone size: -; J gene: TRBJ2-1; V gene: TRBV5-1; D gene: -; CDR3 protein: CASSSNPGLYNEQFF; CDR3 DNA: TGCGCCAGCAGCTCAAATCCGGGACTCTACAATGAGCAGTTCTTC
clone size: -; J gene: TRBJ2-1; V gene: TRBV7-9; D gene: TRBD2; CDR3 protein: CASSPTSGGHNEQFF; CDR3 DNA: TGTGCCAGCAGCCCCACTAGCGGGGGGCATAATGAGCAGTTCTTC
clone size: -; J gene: TRBJ2-7; V gene: TRBV14; D gene: -; CDR3 protein: CASSQGLRYEQYF; CDR3 DNA: TGTGCCAGCAGCCAAGGGCTGCGATACGAGCAGTACTTC
clone size: -; J gene: TRBJ1-6; V gene: TRBV21-1; D gene: -; CDR3 protein: CASQPRTGANSPLHF; CDR3 DNA: TGTGCCAGCCAACCTAGGACAGGCGCTAATTCACCCCTCCACTTT
clone size: -; J gene: TRBJ1-5; V gene: TRBV7-2; D gene: TRBD1; CDR3 protein: CASSLGGTGGVRPHQPQHF; CDR3 DNA: TGTGCCAGCAGCTTAGGCGGGACAGGGGGCGTGCGGCCACATCAGCCCCAGCATTTT
clone size: -; J gene: TRBJ1-3; V gene: TRBV30; D gene: -; CDR3 protein: CAWSGGLVANSGPGNTIYF; CDR3 DNA: TGTGCCTGGAGTGGGGGTTTAGTTGCTAATTCTGGGCCTGGAAACACCATATATTTT
clone size: -; J gene: TRBJ2-1; V gene: TRBV6-5; D gene: TRBD1; CDR3 protein: CASSYQGAPDNEQFF; CDR3 DNA: TGTGCCAGCAGTTACCAGGGGGCGCCTGACAATGAGCAGTTCTTC
clone size: -; J gene: TRBJ1-5; V gene: TRBV30; D gene: -; CDR3 protein: CAWSGSWDQPQHF; CDR3 DNA: TGTGCCTGGAGTGGGTCTTGGGATCAGCCCCAGCATTTT
clone size: -; J gene: TRBJ2-3; V gene: TRBV6-4; D gene: TRBD2; CDR3 protein: CASSDRAGGAVDTQYF; CDR3 DNA: TGTGCCAGCAGTGACCGGGCGGGGGGGGCAGTGGATACGCAGTATTTT
clone size: once; J gene: TRBJ2-7; V gene: TRBV7-2; D gene: TRBD2; CDR3 protein: CASSFGGGWYEQYF; CDR3 DNA: TGTGCCAGCAGCTTTGGCGGGGGGTGGTACGAGCAGTACTTC
clone size: -; J gene: TRBJ2-3; V gene: TRBV5-1; D gene: TRBD1; CDR3 protein: CASSLVRDRDTDTQYF; CDR3 DNA: TGCGCCAGCAGCTTAGTCCGGGACAGGGACACAGATACGCAGTATTTT
clone size: -; J gene: TRBJ1-6; V gene: TRBV19; D gene: TRBD1; CDR3 protein: CASSSSPGQGSSYNSPLHF; CDR3 DNA: TGTGCCAGTAGTAGTTCCCCGGGACAGGGGAGCTCCTATAATTCACCCCTCCACTTT
clone size: -; J gene: TRBJ1-4; V gene: TRBV6-5; D gene: -; CDR3 protein: CASSYGWGSNEKLFF; CDR3 DNA: TGTGCCAGCAGTTACGGATGGGGCTCGAATGAAAAACTGTTTTTT
clone size: -; J gene: TRBJ1-6; V gene: TRBV2; D gene: TRBD1; CDR3 protein: CASSEWQGAENSPLHF; CDR3 DNA: TGTGCCAGCAGTGAATGGCAGGGGGCGGAAAATTCACCCCTCCACTTT
clone size: -; J gene: TRBJ1-6; V gene: TRBV19; D gene: -; CDR3 protein: CASSIEGFSSPLHF; CDR3 DNA: TGTGCCAGTAGTATAGAGGGTTTCAGTTCACCCCTCCACTTT
clone size: -; J gene: TRBJ2-7; V gene: TRBV27; D gene: TRBD1; CDR3 protein: CASSLRTGTNEQYF; CDR3 DNA: TGTGCCAGCAGTTTACGGACAGGGACCAACGAGCAGTACTTC
clone size: -; J gene: TRBJ1-5; V gene: TRBV4-3; D gene: -; CDR3 protein: CASSQVAVGEPQHF; CDR3 DNA: TGCGCCAGCAGCCAAGTAGCCGTTGGTGAGCCCCAGCATTTT
clone size: -; J gene: TRBJ2-1; V gene: TRBV4-2; D gene: -; CDR3 protein: CASSQSQRGPPISSYNEQFF; CDR3 DNA: TGTGCCAGCAGCCAATCTCAACGGGGGCCCCCCATATCATCCTACAATGAGCAGTTCTTC
clone size: -; J gene: TRBJ1-2; V gene: TRBV23-1; D gene: TRBD1; CDR3 protein: CASSHRTGVGNYGYTF; CDR3 DNA: TGCGCCAGCAGTCATCGGACAGGGGTTGGAAACTATGGCTACACCTTC
clone size: -; J gene: TRBJ2-7; V gene: TRBV27; D gene: -; CDR3 protein: CASSLSDYEQYF; CDR3 DNA: TGTGCCAGCAGTTTATCGGACTACGAGCAGTACTTC
clone size: -; J gene: TRBJ2-2; V gene: TRBV27; D gene: TRBD2; CDR3 protein: CASSPTSGGNTGELFF; CDR3 DNA: TGTGCCAGCAGTCCCACTAGCGGGGGAAACACCGGGGAGCTGTTTTTT
clone size: once; J gene: TRBJ2-7; V gene: TRBV9; D gene: -; CDR3 protein: CASSVGSRSYEQYF; CDR3 DNA: TGTGCCAGCAGCGTAGGTTCGCGGTCCTACGAGCAGTACTTC
clone size: -; J gene: TRBJ2-1; V gene: TRBV7-2; D gene: TRBD1; CDR3 protein: CASSLGGTGGNEQFF; CDR3 DNA: TGTGCCAGCAGCTTAGGTGGGACAGGGGGCAATGAGCAGTTCTTC